This TCR beta chain was identified in a study of beta chain features in type 1 diabetes. General study findings and limits: Shorter TCRB CDR3s, moderately but significantly so, marked every one of the four CD4+ subsets in Type 1 diabetes patients.

With respect to this clone: Its cognate antigen is unknown. Other DNA sequences within the sample encode an identical CDR3.

Sorting with CD45RO/CCR7/CD25/CD127/CD95/CD27 yielded naive, central memory, regulatory and stem-like memory CD4+ cells. The CDR3 runs 12 residues. Germline values: CDR1 SGHDN, CDR2 FVKESK. The V end was cut by 3 bases, the J end by 0 bases, with 2 bases between. Sequencing targeted expressed TCRB transcripts, as all isolated RNA had been reverse transcribed. The protocol was immunoSEQ multiplex PCR, while the TCRdb copy is restricted to in-frame clones and leaves out a portion. In the table there are around 290,000 clones, 8% of which are singletons. This sequence was found in a woman aged 18-29 years in good health. This chain links TRBV14 with TRBJ1-2; no firm D call. Input material: central memory CD4+ T cells from blood. The DNA of the CDR3 is TGTGCCAGCAGCCAGGCTAACTATGGCTACACCTTC. Translated: CASSQANYGYTF.